This TCR beta chain was recovered during a study of blood T cell repertoires in COVID-19. CDR1 and CDR2 from the germline V gene are SEHNR and FQNEAQ (reference sequence). The CDR3 is made up of 14 amino acids. V shed 8 bases, J shed 2 bases, and the junction held 5 bases outside the gene matches. The method was immunoSEQ multiplex PCR; TCRdb's version includes in-frame clones alone and lacks a portion of them. The top ten hold around 9.1% of the sample, which has 200,000 to 300,000 clones, 84% seen once. The material sequenced was peripheral blood. The receptor was derived from a human donor in a cohort sampled during active COVID-19. The V call is TRBV7-9, the J call TRBJ2-7, with TRBD2 matching 11 bases. The CDR3 DNA is TGTGCCAGCTTTCGACTAGCGGGAACCTACGAGCAGTACTTC. Protein product: CASFRLAGTYEQYF.